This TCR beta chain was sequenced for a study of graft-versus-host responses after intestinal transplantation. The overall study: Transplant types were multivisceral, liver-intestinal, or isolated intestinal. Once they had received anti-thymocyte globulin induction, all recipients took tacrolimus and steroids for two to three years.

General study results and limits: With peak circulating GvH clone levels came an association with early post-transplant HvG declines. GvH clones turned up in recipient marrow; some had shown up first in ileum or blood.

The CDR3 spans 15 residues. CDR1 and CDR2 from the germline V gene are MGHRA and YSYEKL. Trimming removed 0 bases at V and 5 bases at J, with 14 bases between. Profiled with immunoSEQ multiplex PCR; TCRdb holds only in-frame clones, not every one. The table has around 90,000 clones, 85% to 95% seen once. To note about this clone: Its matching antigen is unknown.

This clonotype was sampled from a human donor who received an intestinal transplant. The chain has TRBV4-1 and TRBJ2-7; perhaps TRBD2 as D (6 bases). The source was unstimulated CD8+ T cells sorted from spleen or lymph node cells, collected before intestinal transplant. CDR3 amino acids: CASSQDQRGGDEQYF. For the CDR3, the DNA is TGCGCCAGCAGCCAAGACCAGAGAGGAGGGGACGAGCAGTACTTC.